This T cell receptor (beta chain) stems from a study of blood T cell repertoires in COVID-19. This CDR3 comprises 14 residues. The germline V gene has CDR1 SGHDN and CDR2 FVKESK. V lost 1 base and J lost 6; bases outside the gene matches: 1. Clones were sequenced by immunoSEQ multiplex PCR, and TCRdb holds only the in-frame ones, with some missing. The table includes more than 250,000 clones, roughly 80% detected once. A few counts support this clone. J is TRBJ1-4 and V is TRBV14, with 8 bases aligning to TRBD1. This clonotype was sampled from a middle-aged man who had been exposed to COVID-19. Sequenced input: PBMCs or T cells enriched from blood (not recorded which). In nucleotides, the CDR3 is TGTGCCAGCAGCCAAGGACAGGGGTATGAAAAACTGTTTTTT. Encoded protein: CASSQGQGYEKLFF.